Presented here are 11 T cell receptor beta chains from one specimen sequenced in a study of shared clonotypes between healthy human individuals. The protocol was immunoSEQ multiplex PCR, while the TCRdb copy is restricted to in-frame clones and leaves out a portion. The sample contains about 2.1 million clones, just under 95% of which appear only once. CD45RO-negative, CCR7-positively selected cells formed the naive CD8 fraction, excluding terminally differentiated effector memory CD45RA+ cells. Specimen: naive CD8+ T cells from PBMCs. The receptor set was obtained from a man aged 18-30 years in good health. Some clones in this sample may be carry-over from other donors' samples.

The rearrangement links TRBV4-1 to TRBJ2-3; D gene unclear. The germline V and J ends were trimmed by 4 bases and 0 bases, with 11 bases remaining between them. The CDR3 extends over 15 amino acids. Germline V gene lookup returns CDR1 MGHRA and CDR2 YSYEKL. CDR3 sequence reads: CASSRMAASTDTQYF. The CDR3 nucleotides read TGCGCCAGCAGCCGTATGGCAGCTAGCACAGATACGCAGTATTTT.

The chain employs TRBV9 and TRBJ2-1; TRBD1 matches at 7 bases. The CDR3 is made up of 14 amino acids. V lost 7 bases and J lost 3; bases outside the gene matches: 7. Germline CDR1 reads SGDLS; CDR2 reads YYNGEE. The CDR3 sequence is CASGDRDNYNEQFF. The CDR3 region has the DNA TGTGCCAGCGGGGACAGAGATAACTACAATGAGCAGTTCTTC.

CDR3 in DNA: TGTGCCAGCAGCCCCGGGACAGGCCACGAGCAGTACTTC. Its translation is CASSPGTGHEQYF. The chain is built from TRBV7-2 and TRBJ2-7; 8 bases fit TRBD1. Germline V gene lookup returns CDR1 SGHTA and CDR2 FQGNSA. The CDR3 loop spans 13 amino acids. The trim removed 5 bases at V and 5 bases at J, leaving 5 bases unmatched.

The chain joins TRBV9 to TRBJ2-7, with 8 bases matching TRBD2. Unmatched junction bases numbered 8, after V lost 0 bases and J lost 6 bases. The V gene's germline CDR1 is SGDLS and CDR2 YYNGEE. The CDR3 runs 15 residues. This CDR3 reads CASSVGSSGGSEQYF. The CDR3 DNA reads as TGTGCCAGCAGCGTAGGGTCCAGCGGGGGTTCCGAGCAGTACTTC.

The chain carries TRBV9 and TRBJ2-7; D uncertain. The CDR3 extends over 14 amino acids. V was cut by 4 bases and J by 0 bases, with 11 bases left in between. Germline V gene data show CDR1 as SGDLS and CDR2 as YYNGEE. CDR3 DNA: TGTGCCAGCAGCACGCAGGCCCTCTCCTACGAGCAGTACTTC. Encoded protein: CASSTQALSYEQYF. The entire variable domain, with the rest obtained from reference TRBV9 and TRBJ2-7, is as follows: DSGVTQTPKHLITATGQRVTLRCSPRSGDLSVYWYQQSLDQGLQFLIQYYNGEERAKGNILERFSAQQFPDLHSELNLSSLELGDSALYFCASSTQALSYEQYFGPGTRLTVT.

This clone occurred a few times. The rearrangement uses TRBV7-9 and TRBJ1-4; D remains ambiguous. From germline, CDR1 is SEHNR and CDR2 FQNEAQ (reference sequence). V was pared by 0 bases and J by 8 bases, with 10 bases between. CDR3 size: 14 residues. CDR3: CASSLAPMGEKLFF. The CDR3 DNA reads as TGTGCCAGCAGCTTAGCGCCAATGGGGGAAAAACTGTTTTTT.

The chain couples TRBV27 to TRBJ2-1; perhaps TRBD2 as D (5 bases). The CDR3 runs to 13 residues. V was trimmed by 2 bases and J by 8 bases, leaving 10 bases between them. Germline V gene sequence: CDR1 MNHEY, CDR2 SMNVEV (reference sequence). CDR3 amino acids: CASSLQSGYEQFF. CDR3 nucleotide sequence: TGTGCCAGCAGTTTACAGTCGGGGTATGAGCAGTTCTTC.

The J gene is TRBJ2-2, the V gene TRBV4-1, with D perhaps given as TRBD1 or TRBD2 (6 bases each). V gave up 8 bases and J gave up 7 bases, with 23 bases separating them. The germline V gene encodes CDR1 MGHRA and CDR2 YSYEKL. This CDR3 is 16 amino acids long. CDR3 DNA: TGCGCCAGCTCCGGGGGCCGGGACCACGCTGGCGGGGAGCTGTTTTTT. Translating it yields CASSGGRDHAGGELFF.

This chain's CDR3 is CASSLRSEGATEAFF. The CDR3 DNA follows: TGTGCCAGCAGCTTAAGGTCCGAGGGGGCCACTGAAGCTTTCTTT. The chain is built from TRBV5-4 and TRBJ1-1; 7 bases align to TRBD1. V lost 2 bases and J lost 4; bases outside the gene matches: 8. CDR3 length equals 15 residues. CDR1 and CDR2 from the germline V gene are SGHNT and YYREEE (reference sequence).

The chain uses TRBV19 and TRBJ2-3, with TRBD2 identical over 7 bases. CDR1 and CDR2 (germline): LNHDA, SQIVND (reference sequence). V shed 4 bases, J shed 2 bases, and the junction held 6 bases outside the gene matches. CDR3 size: 15 residues. CDR3 in DNA: TGTGCCAGTAGTAAGTCCCGGGAGGTCACAGATACGCAGTATTTT. It specifies CASSKSREVTDTQYF.

With regard to this clone: The sample holds other DNA sequences that translate to the same CDR3. The rearrangement uses TRBV6-1 and TRBJ2-5, with a possible D match to TRBD2 (7 bases). Germline V lookup: CDR1 MNHNS, CDR2 SASEGT. The CDR3 sequence is 16 residues long. Trimming pared 1 base from V and 1 base from J, leaving 13 bases between. The CDR3 coding sequence is TGTGCCAGCAGTGAAGTAGGGGAGGGGGTCCAAGAGACCCAGTACTTC. Protein sequence: CASSEVGEGVQETQYF.